The present entry profiles one T cell receptor (beta chain) with its context. What it binds is unknown. This sample stems from a study of T cells in Graves' hyperthyroidism and ophthalmopathy. Findings and limits, study-wide: In blood, most of the thyroid clonotypes expanded above 0.001 were also present. Ophthalmopathy was distinguished from stable hyperthyroidism by 13 V-J signatures.

The hyperthyroidism was newly diagnosed and had lasted under 2 months; the patients were aged 18 to 65. Not enrolled were patients with uncontrolled infection, other autoimmune disease, pregnancy or lactation. V lost 2 bases to trimming and J lost 10 bases, with 8 bases between them. Per the germline V gene, CDR1 is SGHDN and CDR2 is FVKESK. This CDR3 region has 12 residues. Amplified regions were TCR beta CDR3 sequences from RNA transcripts. Researchers ran a first-round RT-PCR on the TCR CDR3 using the HTBI primer set. In TCRdb, the multiplex PCR reads were re-called with MiXCR into one record per CDR3 protein. The sample has approximately 560,000 distinct CDR3 sequences; more than 45% are singletons.

This TCR came from a woman between 18 and 29 years old with Graves' hyperthyroidism. The chain is built from TRBV14 and TRBJ1-4; D is undetermined. The specimen was peripheral blood or thyroid tissue (not recorded which). The CDR3 nucleotides are TGTGCCAGCAGCCAACCCCGGGGAAAACTGTTTTTT. It encodes CASSQPRGKLFF.